The clone carrying this T cell receptor beta chain was recorded a few times. This record comes from a study of blood T cell repertoires in COVID-19. Looking at the study overall: Acute and convalescent COVID-19 specimens originated in the United States, Italy and Spain.

Assay used: immunoSEQ multiplex PCR; TCRdb lists only in-frame clones, some missing. Among 140,000 to 150,000 clones listed, 80% to 90% were seen once. The CDR3 spans 15 residues. V gave up 4 bases and J gave up 6 bases; unmatched junction bases: 9. Germline loops: CDR1 MNHEY, CDR2 SMNVEV (reference sequence). The sequencing input was PBMCs or T cells enriched from blood (not recorded which). This sequence originates from a man aged 55 to 69 who had recovered from COVID-19. The chain recombines TRBV27 with TRBJ2-1, with 7 bases matching TRBD1. DNA for the CDR3: TGTGCCAGCAGTTCGAACAGGGGACGTGGCAATGAGCAGTTCTTC. As protein: CASSSNRGRGNEQFF.